The 2 T cell receptor beta chains listed next were all sequenced from one sample in a study of blood T cell repertoires in COVID-19. Profiling relied on immunoSEQ multiplex PCR, and the TCRdb table lists in-frame clones only, not all of them. The profile shows around 390,000 clones, around nine tenths of them singletons. Sequencing used PBMCs or T cells enriched from blood (not recorded which). The receptor set was obtained from a woman between 45 and 60 years old who had recovered from COVID-19.

The chain links TRBV7-2 to TRBJ2-3; D is perhaps TRBD2 (5 bases). Trimming took 3 bases from V and 3 from J, leaving 13 bases between them. Germline V gene sequence: CDR1 SGHTA, CDR2 FQGNSA. The CDR3 length is 15 residues. The CDR3 DNA sequence: TGTGCCAGCAGCTTGCTACTAGTAGGGACAGATACGCAGTATTTT. Its protein is CASSLLLVGTDTQYF.

About this clone itself: Distinct nucleotide sequences in the sample also encode this CDR3. CDR3 region: CASSTDRDYGYTF. Here the CDR3 DNA reads TGCGCCAGCAGCACGGACAGGGATTATGGCTACACCTTC. V gene TRBV5-1 combines with J gene TRBJ1-2; TRBD1 matches at 8 bases. The CDR3 is made up of 13 amino acids. The germline gives CDR1 SGHRS, CDR2 YFSETQ. V was pared by 4 bases and J by 5 bases, with 4 bases of the junction left unmatched.